The present TCR beta chain was sequenced within a study of cytotoxic CD8 clonotypes in ibrutinib-treated CLL. About the research overall: Response samples came after a median about 11 months of treatment, range 6 to 36. Across samples, productive templates numbered about 240,000 and productive rearrangements reached 80,000 to 95,000 on average. Broader study findings: An increase in clonality occurred at ibrutinib response, followed by a return toward baseline at progression. Public clonotypes were rare and shrank or held steady on treatment.

Clones were sequenced by immunoSEQ multiplex PCR, and TCRdb holds only the in-frame ones, with some missing. This table has some 58,000 clones, over 60% appearing once. Comment on this clone: The antigen is undetermined.

Sequenced material: PBMCs, taken after 12 months of ibrutinib treatment. The receptor comes from a human donor with chronic lymphocytic leukemia.

This chain's CDR3 is CAWDQGGNTIYF. The CDR3, as DNA: TGTGCCTGGGACCAAGGGGGGAACACCATATATTTT. The V gene is TRBV30, the J gene TRBJ1-3, with a weak D call TRBD1 (6 bases). CDR1 and CDR2 (germline): GTSNPN, SVGIG (reference sequence). Trimming took 5 bases from V and 7 from J, leaving 12 bases between them. This CDR3 region has 12 residues.